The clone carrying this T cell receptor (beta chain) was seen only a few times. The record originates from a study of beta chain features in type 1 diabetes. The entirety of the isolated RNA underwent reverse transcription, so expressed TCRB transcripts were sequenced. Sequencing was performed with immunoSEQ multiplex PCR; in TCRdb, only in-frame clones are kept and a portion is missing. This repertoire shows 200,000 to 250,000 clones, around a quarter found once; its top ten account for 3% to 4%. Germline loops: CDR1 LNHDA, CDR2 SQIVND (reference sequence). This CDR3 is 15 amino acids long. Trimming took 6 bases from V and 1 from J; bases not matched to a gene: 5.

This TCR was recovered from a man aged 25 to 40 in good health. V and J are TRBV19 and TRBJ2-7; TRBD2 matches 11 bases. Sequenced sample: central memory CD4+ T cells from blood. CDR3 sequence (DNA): TGTGCCAGTAGCAGGGGGACTAGCGGATCCTACGAGCAGTACTTC. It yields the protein CASSRGTSGSYEQYF.